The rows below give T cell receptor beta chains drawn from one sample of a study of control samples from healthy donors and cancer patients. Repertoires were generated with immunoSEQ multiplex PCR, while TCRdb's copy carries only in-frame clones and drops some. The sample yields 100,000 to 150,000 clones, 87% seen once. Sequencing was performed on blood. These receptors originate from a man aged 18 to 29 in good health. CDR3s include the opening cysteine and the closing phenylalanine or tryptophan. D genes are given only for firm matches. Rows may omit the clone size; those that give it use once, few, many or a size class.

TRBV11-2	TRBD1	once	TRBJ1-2	CASSSRTGTNYGYTF	TGTGCCAGCAGCTCCCGGACAGGGACTAACTATGGCTACACCTTC
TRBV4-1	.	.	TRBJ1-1	CASSQEPQQNTEAFF	TGCGCCAGCAGCCAAGAACCACAGCAGAACACTGAAGCTTTCTTT
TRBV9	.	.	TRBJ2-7	CASSATGGSSYEQYF	TGTGCCAGCAGCGCAACAGGAGGGAGCTCCTACGAGCAGTACTTC
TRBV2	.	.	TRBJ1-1	CASSVTLQGIDNTEAFF	TGTGCCAGCAGTGTAACACTTCAGGGAATCGATAACACTGAAGCTTTCTTT
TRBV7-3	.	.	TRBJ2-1	CASSSDSLNEQFF	TGTGCCAGCAGCTCGGACAGCCTCAATGAGCAGTTCTTC
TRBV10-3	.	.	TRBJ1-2	CAISPGRLGYGYTF	TGTGCCATCAGCCCAGGGCGGTTGGGCTATGGCTACACCTTC
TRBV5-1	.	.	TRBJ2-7	CASSLYGTETYEQYF	TGCGCCAGCAGCTTGTACGGGACCGAGACCTACGAGCAGTACTTC
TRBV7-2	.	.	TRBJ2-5	CASGGGHQETQYF	TGTGCCAGCGGGGGGGGCCACCAAGAGACCCAGTACTTC
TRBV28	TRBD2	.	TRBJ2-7	CASSRTSTSYEQYF	TGTGCCAGCAGTCGGACTAGCACTTCCTACGAGCAGTACTTC
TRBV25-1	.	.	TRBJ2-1	CASSEPLGGGLDNEQFF	TGTGCCAGCAGTGAACCGTTGGGGGGGGGCCTCGACAATGAGCAGTTCTTC
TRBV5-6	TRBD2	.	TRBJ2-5	CASSLGLAGQETQYF	TGTGCCAGCAGCTTGGGACTAGCGGGGCAAGAGACCCAGTACTTC
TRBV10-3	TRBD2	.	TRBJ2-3	CAISAAGTSGNADTQYF	TGTGCCATCAGCGCGGCCGGGACTAGCGGGAATGCAGATACGCAGTATTTT
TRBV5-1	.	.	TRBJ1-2	CASSFGQPGHYTF	TGCGCCAGCAGCTTCGGTCAACCCGGCCACTACACCTTC
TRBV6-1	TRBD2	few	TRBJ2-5	CASSGGLAGGQETQYF	TGTGCCAGCAGTGGGGGACTAGCGGGAGGCCAAGAGACCCAGTACTTC
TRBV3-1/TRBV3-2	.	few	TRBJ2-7	CASSTYKTYEQYF	TGTGCCAGCAGCACATACAAGACCTACGAGCAGTACTTC
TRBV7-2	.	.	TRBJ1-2	CASSRMGALFGYTF	TGTGCCAGCAGCCGGATGGGGGCGCTTTTTGGCTACACCTTC
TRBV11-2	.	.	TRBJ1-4	CASSSEGFREKLFF	TGTGCCAGCAGTTCGGAAGGATTCCGCGAAAAACTGTTTTTT
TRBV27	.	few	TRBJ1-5	CASSSWRENQPQHF	TGTGCCAGCAGTTCATGGCGGGAGAATCAGCCCCAGCATTTT
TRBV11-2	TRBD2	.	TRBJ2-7	CASSRTSYEQYF	TGTGCCAGCAGCCGGACTAGCTACGAGCAGTACTTC
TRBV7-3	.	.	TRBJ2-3	CASSLVSTDTQYF	TGTGCCAGCAGCTTAGTTTCCACAGATACGCAGTATTTT
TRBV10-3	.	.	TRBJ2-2	CAISLTGPNTGELFF	TGTGCCATCAGCCTGACAGGACCGAACACCGGGGAGCTGTTTTTT
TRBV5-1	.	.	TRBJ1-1	CASSLAEKGSSTEAFF	TGCGCCAGCAGCTTGGCCGAGAAGGGGAGTAGCACTGAAGCTTTCTTT
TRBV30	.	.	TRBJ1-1	CAWGMGEMNTEAFF	TGTGCCTGGGGAATGGGGGAAATGAACACTGAAGCTTTCTTT
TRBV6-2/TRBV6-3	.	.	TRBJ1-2	CASSLTPGGLNGYTF	TGTGCCAGCAGCCTCACTCCGGGCGGACTCAATGGCTACACCTTC
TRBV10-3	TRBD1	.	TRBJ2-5	CAARQGALQETQYF	TGTGCCGCCAGACAGGGGGCGTTGCAAGAGACCCAGTACTTC
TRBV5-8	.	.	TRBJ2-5	CASSSTLDLLETQYF	TGTGCCAGCAGCTCTACCCTGGACCTTCTGGAGACCCAGTACTTC